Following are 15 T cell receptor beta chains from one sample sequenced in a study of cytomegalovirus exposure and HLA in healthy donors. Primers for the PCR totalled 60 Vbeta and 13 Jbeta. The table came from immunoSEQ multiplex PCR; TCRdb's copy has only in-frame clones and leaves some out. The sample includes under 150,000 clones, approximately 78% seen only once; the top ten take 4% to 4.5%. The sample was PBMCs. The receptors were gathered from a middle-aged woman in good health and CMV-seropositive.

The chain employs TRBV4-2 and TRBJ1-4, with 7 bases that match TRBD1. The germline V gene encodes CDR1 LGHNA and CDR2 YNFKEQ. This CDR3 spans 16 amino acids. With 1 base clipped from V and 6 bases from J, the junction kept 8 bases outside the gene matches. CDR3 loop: CASSQGGGDRDEKLFF. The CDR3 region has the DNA TGTGCCAGCAGCCAAGGGGGTGGGGACAGAGATGAAAAACTGTTTTTT.

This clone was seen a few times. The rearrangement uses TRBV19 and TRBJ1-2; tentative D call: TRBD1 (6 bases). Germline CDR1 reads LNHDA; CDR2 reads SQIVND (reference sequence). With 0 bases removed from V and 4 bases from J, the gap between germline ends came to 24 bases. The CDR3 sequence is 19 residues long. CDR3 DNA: TGTGCCAGTAGTATAGACCTTTTCACCGGGACACGAAGAATCTATGGCTACACCTTC. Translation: CASSIDLFTGTRRIYGYTF.

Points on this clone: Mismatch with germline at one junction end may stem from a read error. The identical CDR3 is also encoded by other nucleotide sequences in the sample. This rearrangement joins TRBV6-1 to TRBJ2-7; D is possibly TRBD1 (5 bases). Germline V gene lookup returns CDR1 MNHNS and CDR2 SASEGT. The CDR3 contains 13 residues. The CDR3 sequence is CASSDGQGYEQYF. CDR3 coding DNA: TGTGCCAGCAGTGATGGTCAGGGCTACGAGCAGTACTTT.

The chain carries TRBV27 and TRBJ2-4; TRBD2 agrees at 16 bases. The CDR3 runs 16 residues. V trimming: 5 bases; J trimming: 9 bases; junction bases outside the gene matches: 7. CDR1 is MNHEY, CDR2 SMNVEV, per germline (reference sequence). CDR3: CASSAGLAGGRGIQYF. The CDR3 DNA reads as TGTGCCAGCAGTGCGGGACTAGCGGGGGGGCGTGGCATTCAGTACTTC.

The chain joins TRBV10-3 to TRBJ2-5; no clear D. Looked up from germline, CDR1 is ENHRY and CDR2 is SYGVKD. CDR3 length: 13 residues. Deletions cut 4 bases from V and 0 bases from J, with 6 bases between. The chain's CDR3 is CAISVEYQETQYF. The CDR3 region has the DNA TGTGCCATCAGTGTTGAGTACCAAGAGACCCAGTACTTC.

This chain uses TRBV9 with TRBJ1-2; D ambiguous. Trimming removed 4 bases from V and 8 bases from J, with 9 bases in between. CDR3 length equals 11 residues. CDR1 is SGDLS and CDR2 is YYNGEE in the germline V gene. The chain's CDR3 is CASSTLRGYTF. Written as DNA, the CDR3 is TGTGCCAGCAGCACTCTCCGGGGCTACACCTTC.

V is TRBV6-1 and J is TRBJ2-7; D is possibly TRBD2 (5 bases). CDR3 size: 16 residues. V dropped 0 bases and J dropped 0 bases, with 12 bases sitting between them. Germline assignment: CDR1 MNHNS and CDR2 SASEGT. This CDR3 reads CASSEARRGFSYEQYF. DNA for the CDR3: TGTGCCAGCAGTGAAGCAAGACGGGGATTCTCCTACGAGCAGTACTTC.

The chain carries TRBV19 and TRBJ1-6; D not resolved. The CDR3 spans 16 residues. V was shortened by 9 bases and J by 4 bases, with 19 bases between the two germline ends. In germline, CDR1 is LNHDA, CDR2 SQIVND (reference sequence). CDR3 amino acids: CARPILILRYNSPLHF. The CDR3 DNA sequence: TGTGCCAGACCTATCCTAATACTCAGGTATAATTCACCCCTCCACTTT.

CDR3 in DNA: TGTGCCAGCAGTGCCCGGGCTAGCGGGGGGCGGGATACGCAGTATTTT. Translation: CASSARASGGRDTQYF. The chain joins TRBV2 to TRBJ2-3; TRBD2 matches at 11 bases. Germline-derived CDR1 and CDR2 are SNHLY and FYNNEI. This CDR3 comprises 16 residues. The V gene end was trimmed by 4 bases and the J gene end by 6 bases; junction bases not matched to a gene: 9.

In DNA, the CDR3 is TGTGCCAGCACGGGGCGGGAGGATGAAAAAGATACGCAGTATTTT. Its protein product is CASTGREDEKDTQYF. The chain carries TRBV6-6 and TRBJ2-3; 8 positions match TRBD2. Germline-derived CDR1 and CDR2 are MNHNY and SVGAGI (reference sequence). This CDR3 is 15 amino acids long. V shed 7 bases, J shed 5 bases, and the junction held 11 bases outside the gene matches.

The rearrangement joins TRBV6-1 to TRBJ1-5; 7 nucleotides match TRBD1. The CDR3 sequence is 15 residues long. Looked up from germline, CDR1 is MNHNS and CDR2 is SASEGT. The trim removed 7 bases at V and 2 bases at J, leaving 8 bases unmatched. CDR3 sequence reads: CASKGQAWGNQPQHF. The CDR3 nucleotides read TGTGCCAGCAAAGGACAGGCTTGGGGCAATCAGCCCCAGCATTTT.

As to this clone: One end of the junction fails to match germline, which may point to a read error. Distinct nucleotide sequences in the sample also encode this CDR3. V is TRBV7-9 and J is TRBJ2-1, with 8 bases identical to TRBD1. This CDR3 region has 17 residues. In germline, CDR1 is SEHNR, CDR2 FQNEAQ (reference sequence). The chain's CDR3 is CASKTPYGQGRDNGQFF. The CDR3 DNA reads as TGTGCCAGCAAAACACCCTACGGACAGGGCAGGGACAATGGGCAGTTCTTC.

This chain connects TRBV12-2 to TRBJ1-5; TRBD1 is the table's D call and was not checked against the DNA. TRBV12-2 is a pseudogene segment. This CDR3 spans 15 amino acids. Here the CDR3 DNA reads TGTGCAAGTCGCCCCACCGGGACAGATAATCAGCCCCAGCATTTT. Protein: CASRPTGTDNQPQHF.

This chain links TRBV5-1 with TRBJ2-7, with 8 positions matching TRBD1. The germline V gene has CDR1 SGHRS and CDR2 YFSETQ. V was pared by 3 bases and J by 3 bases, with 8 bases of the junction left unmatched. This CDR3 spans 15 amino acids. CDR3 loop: CASSSLRGLDYEQYF. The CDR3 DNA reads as TGCGCCAGCAGCTCCCTCAGGGGGCTGGACTACGAGCAGTACTTC. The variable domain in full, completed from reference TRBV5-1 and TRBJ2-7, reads KAGVTQTPRYLIKTRGQQVTLSCSPISGHRSVSWYQQTPGQGLQFLFEYFSETQRNKGNFPGRFSGRQFSNSRSEMNVSTLELGDSALYLCASSSLRGLDYEQYFGPGTRLTVT.

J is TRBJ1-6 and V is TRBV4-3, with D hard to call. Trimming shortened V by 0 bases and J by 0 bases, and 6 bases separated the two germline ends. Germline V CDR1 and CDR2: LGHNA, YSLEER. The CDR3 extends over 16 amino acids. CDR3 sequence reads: CASSQEIGSYNSPLHF. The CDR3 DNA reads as TGCGCCAGCAGCCAAGAAATCGGCTCCTATAATTCACCCCTCCACTTT.